Listed below are T cell receptor beta chains from one sample, sequenced in a study of T cells in narcolepsy. Assay used: immunoSEQ multiplex PCR; TCRdb lists only in-frame clones, some missing. The data hold about 34,000 clones, with about 80% observed a single time. The source material was memory (CD45RA-) CD4+ T cells from blood. The receptors were gathered from a human donor in good health. Both conserved end residues are trimmed from each CDR3.

v_gene	j_gene	CDR3aa
TRBV6-6	TRBJ1-4	ASRGQRSGLF
TRBV11-2	TRBJ2-2	ASSFTGGYGELF
TRBV4-1	TRBJ1-2	ASSQLPGQTSGGYT
TRBV5-5	TRBJ1-5	ASSLRGGNQPQH
TRBV6-1	TRBJ1-2	ASSEVRAAAYGYT
TRBV19	TRBJ2-7	ASRRTGSYEQY
TRBV18	TRBJ2-7	ASSPLLKTGNEQY
TRBV6-1	TRBJ2-6	ASQLSGANVLT
TRBV5-1	TRBJ2-3	ASSNGGGFTDTQY
TRBV10-3	TRBJ2-7	DISHEQY
TRBV21-1	TRBJ1-1	ASSTLLPTDTEAF
TRBV11-2	TRBJ1-1	ASSLSQGTEAF
TRBV6-1	TRBJ1-3	ASVSSGNTIY
TRBV5-1	TRBJ1-1	ASSLRAGVNTEAF
TRBV5-1	TRBJ1-1	ASSLSDLQSGIAF
TRBV13	TRBJ2-2	ASRAGSANTGELF
TRBV5-1	TRBJ2-3	ASSQGLAGGRTLTDTQY